This TCR beta chain came from a study of technical replicates of blood from a few donors. Libraries were prepared by immunoSEQ multiplex PCR; TCRdb keeps only in-frame clonotypes and omits some of them. Among 13,000 to 15,000 clones, 80% to 85% were seen once, and the ten largest hold 11%. The sequencing input was PBMCs. This clonotype was obtained from a human donor in good health.

This chain's CDR3 is CASSLEDRVRETQYF. The CDR3 DNA follows: TGTGCCAGCAGCTTAGAAGACAGGGTGAGAGAGACCCAGTACTTC. The V call is TRBV7-9, the J call TRBJ2-5; 7 bases fit TRBD1. J lost 4 bases, V lost 1 base, and 6 bases had no gene match. This CDR3 contains 15 residues. The germline gives CDR1 SEHNR, CDR2 FQNEAQ (reference sequence). Combining the CDR3 with reference TRBV7-9 and TRBJ2-5 gives the whole variable domain DTGVSQNPRHKITKRGQNVTFRCDPISEHNRLYWYRQTLGQGPEFLTYFQNEAQLEKSRLLSDRFSAERPKGSFSTLEIQRTEQGDSAMYLCASSLEDRVRETQYFGPGTRLLVL.